These T cell receptor beta chains were read from a single sample in a study of shared clonotypes between healthy human individuals. Repertoires were generated with immunoSEQ multiplex PCR, while TCRdb's copy carries only in-frame clones and drops some. The top ten clones hold approximately 12% of a sample with about 480,000 clones, 75% to 80% of them seen once. The sample consisted of PBMCs. The receptors come from a woman aged 40 to 49 in good health. Some clones in this sample may be carry-over from other donors' samples. CDR3s include the opening cysteine and the closing phenylalanine or tryptophan. The D gene is left open where the match is weak. Some rows mark clone size as missing; the rest say once, few, many or name a class of expanded clone.

cdr3_aa cdr3_nt j_call d_call v_call clone_size
CASSVGWQPSTDTQYF TGTGCCAGCAGCGTAGGGTGGCAACCATCCACAGATACGCAGTATTTT TRBJ2-3 - TRBV9 -
CSVITLGGDTQYF TGCAGCGTTATTACACTAGGGGGGGATACGCAGTATTTT TRBJ2-3 - TRBV29-1 -
CASSPGQGARREQYF TGTGCCAGCAGCCCCGGACAGGGGGCAAGGAGGGAGCAGTACTTC TRBJ2-7 TRBD1 TRBV7-9 -
CASSIARAGANVLTF TGTGCCAGTAGTATCGCGAGGGCTGGGGCCAACGTCCTGACTTTC TRBJ2-6 - TRBV19 -
CASSPGQGANEQFF TGTGCCAGCAGTCCGGGACAGGGGGCGAATGAGCAGTTCTTC TRBJ2-1 TRBD1 TRBV28 -
CASSPGGLNTGELFF TGTGCCAGCTCACCTGGAGGGTTGAACACCGGGGAGCTGTTTTTT TRBJ2-2 - TRBV18 -
CAISRDGEKLFF TGTGCCATCAGCAGGGATGGTGAAAAACTGTTTTTT TRBJ1-4 - TRBV10-3 -
CASSQDPRLYGYTF TGCGCCAGCAGCCAAGACCCGCGGCTCTATGGCTACACCTTC TRBJ1-2 - TRBV4-1 once
CASIEGIPYEQYF TGCGCCAGCATTGAAGGGATCCCCTACGAGCAGTACTTC TRBJ2-7 - TRBV23-1 many
CASGRQHTSYEQYF TGTGCCAGTGGGAGACAGCACACCTCCTACGAGCAGTACTTC TRBJ2-7 - TRBV19 once
CASIDDGGSYEQYF TGTGCCAGCATTGACGACGGGGGCTCCTACGAGCAGTACTTC TRBJ2-7 - TRBV28 once
CASSSTSTSGPLTYEQFF TGCGCCAGCAGCTCCACATCTACTAGCGGGCCCTTAACGTATGAGCAGTTCTTC TRBJ2-1 TRBD2 TRBV5-1 -
CASSTGQGGHNEQFF TGTGCCAGCAGCACCGGACAGGGTGGCCACAATGAGCAGTTCTTC TRBJ2-1 TRBD1 TRBV5-6 -
CASSERAPALYEQYF TGTGCCAGCAGTGAACGGGCCCCCGCCCTCTACGAGCAGTACTTC TRBJ2-7 - TRBV6-1 -
CASRDQLAGEETQYF TGTGCCAGCAGAGACCAACTAGCGGGAGAAGAGACCCAGTACTTC TRBJ2-5 TRBD2 TRBV2 -
CASTRETEAGELFF TGTGCCAGCACTAGGGAGACGGAGGCCGGGGAGCTGTTTTTT TRBJ2-2 - TRBV6-5 -
CASSLGTGETQYF TGTGCCAGCAGCTTAGGGACGGGAGAGACCCAGTACTTC TRBJ2-5 - TRBV7-3 -
CASSEVIADLTDTQYF TGTGCCAGCAGTGAAGTAATAGCGGACCTCACAGATACGCAGTATTTT TRBJ2-3 - TRBV6-1 -
CASSGQTGQETQYF TGCGCCAGCAGCGGCCAGACAGGGCAAGAGACCCAGTACTTC TRBJ2-5 TRBD1 TRBV5-1 -
CASSHPRLAGADTQYF TGTGCCAGCAGCCATCCTCGACTAGCGGGAGCAGATACGCAGTATTTT TRBJ2-3 TRBD2 TRBV7-3 -
CASSFTGPQLWGNTIYF TGTGCCAGCAGTTTTACCGGGCCCCAACTATGGGGAAACACCATATATTTT TRBJ1-3 - TRBV27 -
CAISESSGVGLGEAFF TGTGCCATCAGTGAGTCTTCCGGGGTCGGTTTGGGTGAAGCTTTCTTT TRBJ1-1 - TRBV10-3 -
CASSLYPGKGGADSYEQYF TGTGCCAGCAGCTTATATCCAGGCAAGGGAGGAGCAGACTCCTACGAGCAGTACTTC TRBJ2-7 - TRBV11-1 few
CASSTDRRSYEQYF TGTGCCAGCAGCACCGACAGGCGCTCCTACGAGCAGTACTTC TRBJ2-7 - TRBV7-2 -
CASGYSGSSYNEQFF TGTGCCAGCGGATATAGCGGGAGCTCCTACAATGAGCAGTTCTTC TRBJ2-1 TRBD2 TRBV6-6 -
CAWTRPNTGELFF TGTGCCTGGACCAGACCGAACACCGGGGAGCTGTTTTTT TRBJ2-2 - TRBV30 -